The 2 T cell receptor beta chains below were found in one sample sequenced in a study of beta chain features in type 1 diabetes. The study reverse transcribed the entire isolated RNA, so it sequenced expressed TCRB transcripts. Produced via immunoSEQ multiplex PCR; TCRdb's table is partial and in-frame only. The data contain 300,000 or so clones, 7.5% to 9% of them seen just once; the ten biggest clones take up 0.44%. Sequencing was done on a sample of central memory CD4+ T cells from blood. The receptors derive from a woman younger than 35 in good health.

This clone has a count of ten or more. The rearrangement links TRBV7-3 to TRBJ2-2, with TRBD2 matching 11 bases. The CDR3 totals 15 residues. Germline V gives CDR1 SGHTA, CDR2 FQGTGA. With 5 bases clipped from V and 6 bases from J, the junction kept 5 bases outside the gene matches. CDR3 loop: CASSTSGSSSGELFF. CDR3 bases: TGTGCCAGCAGCACTAGCGGGAGCTCTTCCGGGGAGCTGTTTTTT.

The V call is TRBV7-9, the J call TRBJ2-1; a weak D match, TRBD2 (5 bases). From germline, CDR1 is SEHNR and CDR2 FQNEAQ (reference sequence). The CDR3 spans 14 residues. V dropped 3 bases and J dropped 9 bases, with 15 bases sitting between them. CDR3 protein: CASSLGRGGSEQFF. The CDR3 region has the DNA TGTGCCAGCAGCTTGGGGAGAGGCGGCAGTGAGCAGTTCTTC.